The 21 T cell receptor beta chains below all came from one sample that was sequenced in a study of blood T cells in healthy people across ages. Sample-barcoded 5' priming and a J-beta primer mix drove a second PCR of 7 to 11 cycles. A single record per CDR3 protein comes from TCRdb applying MiXCR to the 5' RACE reads. The sample has roughly 1.5 million distinct CDR3 sequences; 35% to 45% are singletons. The specimen was blood. The receptors here all came from a young woman in good health.

The chain joins TRBV6-5 to TRBJ1-2; D possibly corresponds to TRBD1 (5 bases). From germline, CDR1 is MNHEY and CDR2 SVGAGI. The V end was cut by 3 bases, the J end by 8 bases, with 13 bases between. The length of the CDR3 is 13 residues. The CDR3 region is CASSYGTSIGYTF. The CDR3 DNA sequence: TGTGCCAGCAGTTATGGGACCAGTATCGGCTACACCTTC.

CDR3 amino acids: CASRRASRQPQHF. The CDR3 region has the DNA TGTGCCAGCCGCAGGGCATCCCGTCAGCCCCAGCATTTT. The chain is built from TRBV6-1 and TRBJ1-5, with D possibly TRBD1 on 5 matching bases. This CDR3 is 13 amino acids long. Germline V gene sequence: CDR1 MNHNS, CDR2 SASEGT. The V end lost 8 bases, the J end lost 6 bases, and 14 bases lay between the germline ends.

This clonotype was seen a few times. J is TRBJ2-7 and V is TRBV20-1, with D tentatively TRBD1 (5 bases). The germline V gene has CDR1 DFQATT and CDR2 SNEGSKA (reference sequence). The CDR3 runs 14 residues. Trimming removed 0 bases from V and 3 bases from J, with 12 bases in between. The chain's CDR3 is CSARDQDTLYEQYF. The CDR3 DNA reads as TGCAGTGCTAGAGATCAGGACACCCTCTACGAGCAGTACTTC.

This chain connects TRBV5-6 to TRBJ2-1; TRBD2 is a possible D gene (5 bases). TRBJ2-7 matches the DNA end more closely, so the J call is doubtful. The CDR3 is 15 amino acids. CDR1 SGHDT and CDR2 YYEEEE come from the germline V gene. CDR3 sequence (DNA): TGTGCCAGCAGACACCAGCGGCGCTCCTACAATGAGCAGTACTTC. It is translated as CASRHQRRSYNEQYF.

This clonotype was counted a few times. This rearrangement joins TRBV6-2 or TRBV6-3 to TRBJ1-2; 7 positions match TRBD1. J lost 5 bases, V lost 2 bases, and 8 bases had no gene match. CDR1 and CDR2 from the germline V gene are MNHEY and SVGEGT. The CDR3 is made up of 15 amino acids. The CDR3 DNA follows: TGTGCCAGCAGTTACCCCGCCGGGACAGCTTATGGCTACACCTTC. This gives the protein CASSYPAGTAYGYTF.

This chain uses TRBV19 with TRBJ2-4, with D perhaps matching TRBD1 (6 bases). Trimming shortened V by 6 bases and J by 4 bases, and 16 bases separated the two germline ends. This CDR3 has 15 residues. Germline V lookup: CDR1 LNHDA, CDR2 SQIVND (reference sequence). CDR3 protein: CASRKFDTGKNIQYF. CDR3 coding DNA: TGTGCCAGTAGGAAATTCGACACAGGGAAAAACATTCAGTACTTC.

This chain uses TRBV29-1 with TRBJ2-4; no clear D gene. The germline V gene has CDR1 SQVTM and CDR2 ANQGSEA. The CDR3 has 14 amino acids. The CDR3 bases are TGCAGGGATCCTTCCTTCTTAGCCAAAAACATTCAGTACTTC. It is translated as CRDPSFLAKNIQYF. The full variable domain, completed using reference TRBV29-1 and TRBJ2-4, is SAVISQKPSRDICQRGTSLTIQCQVDSQVTMMFWYRQQPGQSLTLIATANQGSEATYESGFVIDKFPISRPNLTFSTLTVSNMSPEDSSIYLCRDPSFLAKNIQYFGAGTRLSVL.

The chain combines TRBV5-5 with TRBJ1-1, with 8 bases fitting TRBD1. The CDR3 has 16 residues. The V gene's germline CDR1 is SGHKS and CDR2 YYEKEE (reference sequence). V lost 4 bases, J lost 0 bases, and 8 bases stayed unmatched. Here the CDR3 reads CASSRGTGYMNTEAFF. The CDR3 nucleotides read TGTGCCAGCAGCCGCGGGACAGGCTACATGAACACTGAAGCTTTCTTT.

This clonotype has ten or more counts. CDR3 in amino acids: CASSPSEGSEAFF. CDR3 nucleotide sequence: TGCGCCAGCAGCCCATCGGAGGGCAGTGAAGCTTTCTTT. The chain is built from TRBV5-1 and TRBJ1-1; D is unresolved. The V and J ends lost 4 bases and 7 bases respectively, with 14 bases between them. CDR3 length: 13 residues. The V gene's germline CDR1 is SGHRS and CDR2 YFSETQ.

V usage is TRBV29-1 and J usage is TRBJ2-1; 12 nucleotides line up with TRBD2. The CDR3 runs to 17 residues. CDR1 is SQVTM and CDR2 is ANQGSEA in the germline V gene. Trimming cost V 4 bases and J 2 bases; bases outside gene matches: 9. The CDR3: CSVGLLAGGGAYNEQFF. The CDR3 bases are TGCAGCGTTGGCTTACTAGCGGGAGGAGGGGCCTACAATGAGCAGTTCTTC.

This clonotype was detected many times. CDR3 DNA: TGCAGTGCTAGAGGGTATGGGAAAGATTCACCCCTCCACTTT. This sequence encodes CSARGYGKDSPLHF. The J gene is TRBJ1-6, the V gene TRBV20-1; D is unresolved. V gave up 1 base and J gave up 8 bases, with 12 bases separating them. Germline V gene lookup returns CDR1 DFQATT and CDR2 SNEGSKA (reference sequence). The CDR3 length is 14 residues.

This clonotype has more than one count but fewer than ten. The V call is TRBV12-3 or TRBV12-4, the J call TRBJ2-1, with 7 bases fitting TRBD2. This CDR3 has 14 residues. J was trimmed by 7 bases and V by 7 bases; bases with no gene match: 10. The CDR3 DNA is TGTGCCAGCACCTCGAGGCGGGAGAGAAATGAGCAGTTCTTC. Protein sequence: CASTSRRERNEQFF.

This clonotype was found a few times. V is TRBV4-3 and J is TRBJ2-2, with D hard to call. This CDR3 is built from 15 residues. Germline-derived CDR1 and CDR2 are LGHNA and YSLEER. V was trimmed by 6 bases and J by 5 bases, leaving 16 bases between them. The CDR3 protein is CASRSRAVGTGELFF. The CDR3 nucleotides read TGCGCCAGCAGGTCCCGGGCAGTTGGGACCGGGGAGCTGTTTTTT.

This clonotype occurred a few times. J is TRBJ2-3 and V is TRBV6-6; D remains ambiguous. Germline V gives CDR1 MNHNY, CDR2 SVGAGI (reference sequence). The CDR3 contains 16 residues. Trimming left V 0 bases short and J 0 bases short, with 10 bases between. The CDR3 protein is CASSYSRQFSTDTQYF. The CDR3 DNA reads TGTGCCAGCAGTTACTCGCGTCAGTTTAGCACAGATACGCAGTATTTT.

V usage is TRBV7-9 and J usage is TRBJ2-5; TRBD2 aligns across 7 bases. The end of the DNA aligns better with TRBJ2-7, so the J call may be wrong. Germline loops: CDR1 SEHNR, CDR2 FQNEAQ (reference sequence). CDR3 length equals 16 residues. The CDR3 nucleotides are TGTGCCAGCACTGTGGTGGGGCGAGCGGGGACCCACGAGCAGTACTTC. Encoded protein: CASTVVGRAGTHEQYF.

To note about this clonotype: A read error may explain this, as a much larger clone is one base away. The chain is built from TRBV12-3 or TRBV12-4 and TRBJ2-7; D is ambiguous. The CDR3 is 13 amino acids. CDR3 loop: CAGSLGLTYEQYF. CDR3 in DNA: TGTGCCGGCAGTTTAGGCCTAACCTACGAGCAGTACTTC.

CDR3 protein: CASSTFGTGEETQYF. CDR3 coding DNA: TGTGCCAGCAGTACTTTCGGGACGGGGGAAGAGACCCAGTACTTC. The V gene is TRBV2, the J gene TRBJ2-5, with a tentative D call TRBD2 (6 bases). V was shortened by 5 bases and J by 3 bases, with 16 bases between the two germline ends. Germline V lookup: CDR1 SNHLY, CDR2 FYNNEI. The CDR3 length is 15 residues.

J is TRBJ2-1 and V is TRBV6-1; TRBD1 might be the D (6 bases). V lost 7 bases to trimming and J lost 5 bases, with 18 bases between them. Germline loops: CDR1 MNHNS, CDR2 SASEGT. CDR3 length equals 15 residues. CDR3: CASNVVVGGHNEQFF. The CDR3 DNA is TGTGCCAGCAATGTGGTAGTAGGGGGTCACAATGAGCAGTTCTTC.

This clonotype showed up just a few times. The rearrangement joins TRBV28 to TRBJ2-7; the D gene is possibly TRBD1 (5 bases). The ends were cut back, 6 bases at V and 3 bases at J, with 15 bases in the middle. The CDR3 is made up of 14 amino acids. Germline V CDR1 and CDR2: MDHEN, SYDVKM. The CDR3 here is CASSPDSYYYEQYF. CDR3 in DNA: TGTGCCAGCAGCCCCGACAGTTACTACTACGAGCAGTACTTC.

This rearrangement joins TRBV6-6 to TRBJ2-1; TRBD2 agrees at 7 bases. The CDR3 is made up of 16 amino acids. Germline assignment: CDR1 MNHNY and CDR2 SVGAGI (reference sequence). The J segment lost 2 bases and the V segment lost 0 bases, leaving 4 bases of the junction unmatched. The CDR3 protein is CASSYSHSGPYNEQFF. The CDR3, as DNA: TGTGCCAGCAGTTACTCCCATAGCGGGCCCTACAATGAGCAGTTCTTC.

This chain joins TRBV24-1 and TRBJ2-2; D unclear. CDR1 is KGHDR, CDR2 SFDVKD, per germline. This CDR3 has 13 residues. V lost 0 bases to trimming and J lost 8 bases, with 6 bases between them. The CDR3 spells CATSDLRGGELFF. Written as DNA, the CDR3 is TGTGCCACCAGTGATTTGCGAGGAGGGGAGCTGTTTTTT.